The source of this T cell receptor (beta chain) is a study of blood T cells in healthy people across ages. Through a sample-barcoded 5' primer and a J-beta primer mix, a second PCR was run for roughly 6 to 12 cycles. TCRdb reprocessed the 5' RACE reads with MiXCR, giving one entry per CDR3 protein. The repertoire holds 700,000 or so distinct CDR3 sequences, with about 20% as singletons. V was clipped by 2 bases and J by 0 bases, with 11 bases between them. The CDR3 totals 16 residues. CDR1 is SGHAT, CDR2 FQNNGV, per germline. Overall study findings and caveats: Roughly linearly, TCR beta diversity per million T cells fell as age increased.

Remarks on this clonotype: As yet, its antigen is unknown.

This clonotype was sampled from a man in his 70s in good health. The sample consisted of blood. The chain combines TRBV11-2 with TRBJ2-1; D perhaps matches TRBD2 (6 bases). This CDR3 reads CASSLSGGASYNEQFF. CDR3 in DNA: TGTGCCAGCAGCTTAAGCGGCGGGGCCTCCTACAATGAGCAGTTCTTC. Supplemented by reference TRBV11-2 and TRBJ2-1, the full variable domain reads EAGVAQSPRYKIIEKRQSVAFWCNPISGHATLYWYQQILGQGPKLLIQFQNNGVVDDSQLPKDRFSAERLKGVDSTLKIQPAKLEDSAVYLCASSLSGGASYNEQFFGPGTRLTVL.